The rows below give T cell receptor beta chains drawn from one sample of a study of technical replicates of blood from a handful of donors. Clones were read by immunoSEQ multiplex PCR, and TCRdb kept only the in-frame ones, dropping some. Here the sample spans around 80,000 clones, roughly 94% being singletons. The specimen was T cells isolated from PBMCs. Source of these receptors: a human donor in good health. Each CDR3 is given with its conserved first and last residue. Fields, in order: J gene, clone size, V gene, D gene, CDR3 DNA, CDR3 protein. D genes are given only for firm matches. Clone size is not always given. Where it is, it says once, few, many or a class for expanded clones.

>TRBJ1-2|once|TRBV28|NA
TGTGCCAGCAGTCCCCCCCGTGGGGGAGGCTATGGCTACACCTTC
CASSPPRGGGYGYTF
>TRBJ2-2|NA|TRBV9|TRBD2
TGTGCCAGCAGCGTAGGGGGAGGGGTGAACACCGGGGAGCTGTTTTTT
CASSVGGGVNTGELFF
>TRBJ1-1|NA|TRBV7-8|TRBD1
TGTGCCAGCAGCCTACCTCTGGGACAGGGAACAAGGGTGAACACTGAAGCTTTCTTT
CASSLPLGQGTRVNTEAFF
>TRBJ1-2|NA|TRBV19|NA
TGTGCCACTCGCATGGGGCGTTACTATGGCTACACCTTC
CATRMGRYYGYTF
>TRBJ2-3|NA|TRBV5-4|TRBD1
TGTGCCAGCAGCGTGGGACAGTCTAGCACAGATACGCAGTATTTT
CASSVGQSSTDTQYF
>TRBJ2-7|NA|TRBV7-2|NA
TGTGCCAGCAGAGGCCCGAGGGATCATAGCTCCTACGAGCAGTACTTC
CASRGPRDHSSYEQYF
>TRBJ1-4|NA|TRBV5-4|NA
TGTGCCAGCAGCTTATCTGGGTCAGGAGAAAAACTGTTTTTT
CASSLSGSGEKLFF
>TRBJ2-5|NA|TRBV6-4|NA
TGTGCCAGCAGTGACATAGAACAAGAGACCCAGTACTTC
CASSDIEQETQYF
>TRBJ1-1|NA|TRBV5-4|TRBD1
TGTGCCAGTCACGTTCCCGCGGGACAGGGAAGAGGCACTGAAGCTTTCTTT
CASHVPAGQGRGTEAFF
>TRBJ1-5|NA|TRBV7-8|TRBD1
TGTGCCAGCAGCAAAGGACAGGGGTATCAGCCCCAGCATTTT
CASSKGQGYQPQHF
>TRBJ1-1|NA|TRBV27|NA
TGTGCCAGCAGTAGAGGACAGAATCTGAACACTGAAGCTTTCTTT
CASSRGQNLNTEAFF
>TRBJ2-7|NA|TRBV7-6|NA
TGTGCCAGCAGCCCTTTGGGGGGCTACGAGCAGTACTTC
CASSPLGGYEQYF
>TRBJ2-1|NA|TRBV30|NA
TGTGCCTGGGGAGCGGATTCGTACAATGAGCAGTTCTTC
CAWGADSYNEQFF
>TRBJ2-7|NA|TRBV18|NA
TGTGCCAGCTCACTAAGTACTAGCTCGGCCTACGAGCAGTACTTC
CASSLSTSSAYEQYF
>TRBJ1-2|NA|TRBV7-9|TRBD1
TGTGCCGGGAGTTCCGGGACAGGGGGCTTTGGCTACACCTTC
CAGSSGTGGFGYTF
>TRBJ2-3|once|TRBV29-1|NA
TGCAGCGTGCAGAACTATCGGAGCACAGATACGCAGTATTTT
CSVQNYRSTDTQYF
>TRBJ2-7|NA|TRBV29-1|NA
TGCAGCGTTGTTGAGTCCTACGAGCAGTACTTC
CSVVESYEQYF
>TRBJ1-1|few|TRBV5-1|NA
TGCGCCAGCAGCTTGGGCGGTCCTGGGTCCATTGAAGCTTTCTTT
CASSLGGPGSIEAFF
>TRBJ1-2|NA|TRBV29-1|TRBD1
TGCAGCGTTGCCCCGGGACAGGTTTTCCGAAACGACACGACGAACTATGGCTACACCTTC
CSVAPGQVFRNDTTNYGYTF
>TRBJ2-7|NA|TRBV19|TRBD2
TGTGCTAGTCGGGAGGGTCGCGAGCAGTACTTC
CASREGREQYF
>TRBJ2-1|NA|TRBV25-1|NA
TGTGCCAGCAGTGTTGTATACAATGAGCAGTTCTTC
CASSVVYNEQFF
>TRBJ2-7|NA|TRBV7-9|TRBD1
TGTGCCAGCAGCCGGGACAGCTCCTACGAGCAGTACTTC
CASSRDSSYEQYF
>TRBJ1-3|NA|TRBV10-3|NA
TGTGCCATCAGGATCGCGGGGGAAAACACCATATATTTT
CAIRIAGENTIYF
>TRBJ2-6|NA|TRBV27|NA
TGTGCCAGCAGTCGGCGTTCGGGGCAGGGGACCGGGGCCAACGTCCTGACTTTC
CASSRRSGQGTGANVLTF
>TRBJ2-1|NA|TRBV7-8|TRBD2
TGTGCCAGCAGCTCAGCCGGGACTAGCGGGAGGTTCTCCTACAATGAGCAGTTCTTC
CASSSAGTSGRFSYNEQFF
>TRBJ2-7|NA|TRBV11-3|NA
TGTGCCAGCAGCCCATATCAGACTAGAGAGGGCTACGAGCAGTACTTC
CASSPYQTREGYEQYF
>TRBJ2-1|NA|TRBV6-4|NA
TGTGCCAGCAGTGACTCAATGGGCGGGAATGAGCAGTTCTTC
CASSDSMGGNEQFF
>TRBJ2-7|NA|TRBV4-2|NA
TGTGCCAGCAGCCCTCTCGGGGGGCAAGGCTACGAGCAGTACTTC
CASSPLGGQGYEQYF
>TRBJ2-7|NA|TRBV9|NA
TGTGCCAGCAGCGTAGGTGGGGGGACCTCCTACGAGCAGTACTTC
CASSVGGGTSYEQYF
>TRBJ1-3|NA|TRBV30|NA
TGTGCCTGGAGTAGCGGCGGTAACTCTGGAAACACCATATATTTT
CAWSSGGNSGNTIYF
>TRBJ2-7|NA|TRBV4-2|TRBD2
TGTGCCAGCAGCCTTGGACTAGCGGGGTCCGAGCAGTACTTC
CASSLGLAGSEQYF
>TRBJ1-1|NA|TRBV29-1|TRBD1
TGCAGCGTGACAGGGGGCTCCAGCACTGAAGCTTTCTTT
CSVTGGSSTEAFF
>TRBJ2-1|NA|TRBV5-6|NA
TGTGCCAGCAGCTTGAGGGCTAGCCTTGATAGTGAGCAGTTCTTC
CASSLRASLDSEQFF
>TRBJ2-1|NA|TRBV19|TRBD2
TGTGCCAGTAGTATAGTCGGGGCGGGAGTGGACAATGAGCAGTTCTTC
CASSIVGAGVDNEQFF
>TRBJ2-4|NA|TRBV19|TRBD2
TGTGCCAGTAGTATTATCTTCGGGGGGGGAGACATTCAGTACTTC
CASSIIFGGGDIQYF
>TRBJ1-3|NA|TRBV18|NA
TGTGCCAGCTCACCAGAGGGTCTATTCGGAAACACCATATATTTT
CASSPEGLFGNTIYF
>TRBJ1-5|NA|TRBV6-6|TRBD1
TGTGCCAGCAGCCTGAGGGGGCAGGATCAGCCCCAGCATTTT
CASSLRGQDQPQHF
>TRBJ2-6|NA|TRBV19|TRBD1
TGTGCCAGCTCGGGACAGCCGTACTCTGGGGCCAACGTCCTGACTTTC
CASSGQPYSGANVLTF
>TRBJ1-1|NA|TRBV20-1|NA
TGCAGTGCTAGTAACAATGAAGCTTTCTTT
CSASNNEAFF
>TRBJ2-5|NA|TRBV6-1|TRBD1
TGTGCCAGCAAGAGACAGGGGCAAGAGACCCAGTACTTC
CASKRQGQETQYF
>TRBJ2-7|NA|TRBV19|NA
TGTGCCAGTAGTATCGGGAGTTTGAGGGAGCAGTACTTC
CASSIGSLREQYF
>TRBJ2-5|NA|TRBV7-9|TRBD2
TGTGCCAGCAGCTTACGGCCGATACGGCGGGAGGGTCGGGAGACCCAGTACTTC
CASSLRPIRREGRETQYF
>TRBJ2-7|NA|TRBV4-1|NA
TGCGCCAGCAGCCTTAAGACAGGGAGGTTTGACGAGCAGTACTTC
CASSLKTGRFDEQYF
>TRBJ2-3|NA|TRBV28|NA
TGTGCCAGCAGTTTATCTAACACAGATACGCAGTATTTT
CASSLSNTDTQYF
>TRBJ2-7|NA|TRBV4-1|TRBD2
TGCGCCAGCAGCCCTAGCGGCTACGAGCAGTACTTC
CASSPSGYEQYF
>TRBJ2-7|NA|TRBV10-3|TRBD1
TGTGCCATCAGGGGACAGGGAGGAGACGAGCAGTACTTC
CAIRGQGGDEQYF
>TRBJ2-7|NA|TRBV10-3|TRBD2
TGTGCCATCAGTGAGTCGCCGGGAGGGTCACTACTCGAGCAGTACTTC
CAISESPGGSLLEQYF
>TRBJ1-2|NA|TRBV23-1|NA
TGCGCCAGCAGTCAATCACCGGGAGGCCATGGCTACACCTTC
CASSQSPGGHGYTF
>TRBJ1-2|NA|TRBV6-1|NA
TGTGCCAGCAACCCCGACAGGTTATATGGCTACACCTTC
CASNPDRLYGYTF
>TRBJ1-2|NA|TRBV19|TRBD1
TGTGCCAGTAGTACAGGGGGCTATGGCTACACCTTC
CASSTGGYGYTF
>TRBJ1-3|NA|TRBV30|NA
TGTGCCTGGAGTGTTAGGGGGAGTGGAAACACCATATATTTT
CAWSVRGSGNTIYF
>TRBJ2-2|NA|TRBV29-1|TRBD1
TGCAGCGTTGCGGATGGACAGGGGCCGAACACCGGGGAGCTGTTTTTT
CSVADGQGPNTGELFF
>TRBJ1-2|NA|TRBV6-1|NA
TGTGCCAGCAGTGCCCGGGGAAGCTATGGCTACACCTTC
CASSARGSYGYTF
>TRBJ1-1|NA|TRBV4-2|NA
TGTGCCAGCAGCCAAGTAATCACTACGAACACTGAAGCTTTCTTT
CASSQVITTNTEAFF
>TRBJ2-1|NA|TRBV11-3|TRBD2
TGTGCCAGCAGCTTAGACGGACTAGATCCCTACAATGAGCAGTTCTTC
CASSLDGLDPYNEQFF